This T cell receptor (beta chain) was sequenced in a study of T cell responses to AZD1222 COVID-19 vaccine. The overall study: Second doses were pooled across both intervals (about 4 or about 12 weeks). Regarding the study as a whole: Donors were mostly white British, more females; clonal diversity possibly underestimated. At baseline, just six AZD1222 recipients tested seropositive.

Germline V gives CDR1 LGHNA, CDR2 YNFKEQ. The CDR3 is 14 residues long. The germline V and J ends were trimmed by 1 base and 2 bases, with 7 bases remaining between them. This clone was seen a single time. Its antigen remains unidentified. The data were produced by immunoSEQ multiplex PCR, yet TCRdb's version contains in-frame clones alone and is incomplete. The sample has about 140,000 clones, 75% to 95% seen once. The V gene is TRBV4-2, the J gene TRBJ2-3; D is unclear. Specimen: peripheral blood, collected on day 0 of AZD1222 vaccination. This clonotype originated in an adult in good health. Here the CDR3 DNA reads TGTGCCAGCAGCCAAGTCGGAACCACAGATACGCAGTATTTT. It codes for CASSQVGTTDTQYF.